The 2 T cell receptor beta chains below all came from one sample that was sequenced in a study of blood T cell repertoires in COVID-19. The table came from immunoSEQ multiplex PCR; TCRdb's copy has only in-frame clones and leaves some out. The sample comprises under 200,000 clones, over 75% of which are singletons, and 6.6% rests with the top ten. The specimen sequenced was PBMCs or T cells enriched from blood (not recorded which). The origin of the receptors is a woman aged 45-59 years who had recovered from COVID-19.

The rearrangement joins TRBV19 to TRBJ1-4; 8 bases map to TRBD1. The CDR3 is 16 residues long. Germline CDR1 is LNHDA and CDR2 is SQIVND (reference sequence). Trimming took 3 bases from V and 3 from J; bases not matched to a gene: 6. CDR3 in amino acids: CASSISGGAANEKLFF. The CDR3 bases are TGTGCCAGTAGTATTTCAGGGGGCGCGGCTAATGAAAAACTGTTTTTT.

V is TRBV7-8 and J is TRBJ1-6; tentatively, D is TRBD1 (6 bases). This CDR3 has 15 residues. Trimming stripped 5 bases from V and 6 bases from J, with 14 bases between. CDR1 SGHVS and CDR2 FQNEAQ come from the germline V gene. CDR3 region: CASSPGAGLNSPLHF. For the CDR3, the DNA is TGTGCCAGCAGCCCAGGGGCCGGGCTTAATTCACCCCTCCACTTT.